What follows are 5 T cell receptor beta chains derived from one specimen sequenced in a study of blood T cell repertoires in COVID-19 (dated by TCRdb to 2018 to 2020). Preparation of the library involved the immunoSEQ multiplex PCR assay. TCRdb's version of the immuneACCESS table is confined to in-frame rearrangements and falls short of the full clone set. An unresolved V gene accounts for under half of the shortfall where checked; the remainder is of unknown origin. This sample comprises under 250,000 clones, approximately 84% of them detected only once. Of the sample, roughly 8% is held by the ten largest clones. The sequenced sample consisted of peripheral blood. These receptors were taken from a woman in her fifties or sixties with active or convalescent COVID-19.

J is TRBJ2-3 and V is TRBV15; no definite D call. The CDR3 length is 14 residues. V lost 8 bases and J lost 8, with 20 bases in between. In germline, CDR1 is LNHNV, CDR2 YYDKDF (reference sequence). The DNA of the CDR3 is TGTGCCACCCAAGATGGAGCGCCGCAAGGTACGCAGTATTTT. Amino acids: CATQDGAPQGTQYF.

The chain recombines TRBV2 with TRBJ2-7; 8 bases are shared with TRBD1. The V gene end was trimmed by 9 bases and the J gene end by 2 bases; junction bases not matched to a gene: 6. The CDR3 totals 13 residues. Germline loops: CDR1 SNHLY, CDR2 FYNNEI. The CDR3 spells CARGQGGPYEQYF. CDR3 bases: TGTGCCAGAGGACAGGGTGGGCCCTACGAGCAGTACTTC.

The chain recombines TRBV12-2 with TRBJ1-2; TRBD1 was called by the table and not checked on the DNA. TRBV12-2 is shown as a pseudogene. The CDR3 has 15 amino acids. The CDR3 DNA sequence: TGTGCAAGTCGCCCAAGCCGGGACAGGGAGGATGGCTACACCTTC. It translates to CASRPSRDREDGYTF.

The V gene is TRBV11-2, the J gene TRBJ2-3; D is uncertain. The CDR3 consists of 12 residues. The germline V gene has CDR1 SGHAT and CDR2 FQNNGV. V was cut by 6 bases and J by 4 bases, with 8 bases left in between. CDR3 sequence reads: CASSRSPDTQYF. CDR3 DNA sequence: TGTGCCAGCAGTCGAAGCCCAGATACGCAGTATTTT.

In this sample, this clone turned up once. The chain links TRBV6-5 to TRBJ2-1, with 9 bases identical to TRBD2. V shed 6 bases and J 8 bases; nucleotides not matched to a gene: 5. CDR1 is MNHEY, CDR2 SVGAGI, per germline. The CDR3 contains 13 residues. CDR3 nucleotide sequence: TGTGCCAGCAGGGCTAGCGGGACTCATGAGCAGTTCTTC. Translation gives CASRASGTHEQFF.